The 13 T cell receptor beta chains listed next were all sequenced from one sample in a study of T cell repertoires in cytomegalovirus infection. The antigens for these receptors are not known. Using its own MiXCR run on the reads, TCRdb lists one record per CDR3 protein. Among around 78,000 distinct CDR3 sequences listed, 20% to 30% were seen once. The sample in question was CD8+ T cells from cultured PBMCs, obtained from culture after CMV antigen stimulation. These receptors came from a human donor in good health (CMV status not recorded). Some clones in this sample may be carry-over from other donors' samples.

This clonotype has at least ten counts. This chain joins TRBV7-2 and TRBJ1-2, with 7 bases fitting TRBD1. Germline lookup yields CDR1 SGHTA and CDR2 FQGNSA. Trimming took 5 bases from V and 2 from J; bases not matched to a gene: 5. The CDR3 runs to 14 residues. CDR3: CASSPLTGNYGYTF. CDR3 DNA sequence: TGTGCCAGCAGCCCGCTGACAGGGAACTATGGCTACACCTTC.

This clonotype was observed many times. The rearrangement uses TRBV3-1 and TRBJ2-3; TRBD1 matches at 9 bases. The germline CDR1 and CDR2 sequences are LGHDT and YNNKEL (reference sequence). CDR3 size: 18 residues. With V trimmed by 0 bases and J by 4 bases, 11 bases remained unmatched. Here the CDR3 DNA reads TGTGCCAGCAGCCAAGACCCCGGGACAGGGTCCCGCCCAGATACGCAGTATTTT. It encodes CASSQDPGTGSRPDTQYF.

Ten or more counts support this clonotype. This chain uses TRBV7-2 with TRBJ2-5; 9 bases align to TRBD1. CDR1 is SGHTA and CDR2 is FQGNSA in the germline V gene. With V trimmed by 1 base and J by 2 bases, 5 bases remained unmatched. The CDR3 totals 16 residues. CDR3: CASSLGVGQGQETQYF. In DNA, the CDR3 is TGTGCCAGCAGCTTAGGGGTGGGACAGGGACAAGAGACCCAGTACTTC.

This clonotype was seen ten or more times. The chain carries TRBV7-2 and TRBJ2-7; possible D gene TRBD2, 7 bases. V lost 1 base and J lost 4, with 20 bases in between. Germline CDR1 SGHTA, CDR2 FQGNSA. The CDR3 is made up of 17 amino acids. This chain's CDR3 is CASSLEFWGGGAYEQYF. The CDR3 DNA follows: TGTGCCAGCAGCTTAGAGTTTTGGGGCGGGGGCGCATACGAGCAGTACTTC.

This clonotype was counted a single time. The chain recombines TRBV6-5 with TRBJ1-1, with a weak D call TRBD1 (5 bases). V was cut by 5 bases and J by 0 bases, with 16 bases left in between. CDR1 is MNHEY and CDR2 is SVGAGI in the germline V gene. This CDR3 has 16 residues. The DNA for the CDR3 is TGTGCCAGCAGTCCAGGGCTACAACATATGAACACTGAAGCTTTCTTT. Translated: CASSPGLQHMNTEAFF.

This clonotype was recorded many times. This chain links TRBV7-9 with TRBJ1-2; D might be TRBD1 (6 bases). V dropped 4 bases and J dropped 4 bases, with 16 bases sitting between them. Germline V gene lookup returns CDR1 SEHNR and CDR2 FQNEAQ (reference sequence). The length of the CDR3 is 15 residues. This CDR3 reads CASSSMDSPVYGYTF. CDR3 in DNA: TGTGCCAGCAGCTCTATGGACAGTCCCGTCTATGGCTACACCTTC.

J is TRBJ2-1 and V is TRBV20-1, with 8 bases lining up with TRBD2. The CDR3 length is 15 residues. Per germline, CDR1 DFQATT and CDR2 SNEGSKA (reference sequence). The junction had 4 bases not matched to a gene; V was cut back by 3 bases and J by 0 bases. For the CDR3, the DNA is TGCAGTGCTAGCTTTAGCGGGGCCTCCTACAATGAGCAGTTCTTC. Residues: CSASFSGASYNEQFF.

The chain recombines TRBV9 with TRBJ1-2; a possible D gene is TRBD1 (6 bases). Germline CDR1 and CDR2: SGDLS and YYNGEE. Deletions cut 0 bases from V and 2 bases from J, with 14 bases between. The CDR3 extends over 16 amino acids. In nucleotides, the CDR3 is TGTGCCAGCAGCGTAGCGGGTGACAGGTTGAACTATGGCTACACCTTC. Translated, it gives CASSVAGDRLNYGYTF.

This clonotype turned up a few times. The rearrangement uses TRBV20-1 and TRBJ2-1, with TRBD1 as a possible D gene (6 bases). The CDR3 sequence is 14 residues long. The germline gives CDR1 DFQATT, CDR2 SNEGSKA (reference sequence). The V end lost 6 bases, the J end lost 3 bases, and 15 bases lay between the germline ends. CDR3 loop: CSARNRQDYNEQFF. The CDR3, as DNA: TGCAGTGCCAGGAATCGACAGGACTACAATGAGCAGTTCTTC.

This clonotype was counted once. The chain uses TRBV2 and TRBJ2-1, with TRBD2 matching 10 bases. Germline loops: CDR1 SNHLY, CDR2 FYNNEI. Trimming cost V 1 base and J 9 bases; bases outside gene matches: 0. CDR3 length: 13 amino acids. The CDR3 loop is CASSEGTSGEQFF. CDR3 nucleotides: TGTGCCAGCAGTGAAGGGACTAGCGGTGAGCAGTTCTTC.

As regards this clonotype: This clone may be a read error of a much larger clone one base away. This chain connects TRBV7-8 to TRBJ2-3; TRBD1 aligns across 7 bases. There are 16 residues in the CDR3. Looked up from germline, CDR1 is SGHVS and CDR2 is FQNEAQ. The CDR3 DNA sequence: TGTGTCAGCAGTTCCCCCCGGGACAGAGGCACAGATACGCAGTATTTT. Protein product: CVSSSPRDRGTDTQYF.

This clonotype was counted at least ten times. Written as DNA, the CDR3 is TGTGCCAGCAGGAGACGGAGGGGTGAGCAGTTCTTC. Its protein is CASRRRRGEQFF. The gene calls are TRBV7-8 and TRBJ2-1, with D perhaps matching TRBD2 (6 bases). Germline V gene lookup returns CDR1 SGHVS and CDR2 FQNEAQ. The CDR3 is 12 residues long. The V end was cut by 6 bases, the J end by 9 bases, with 12 bases between.

V usage is TRBV6-2 or TRBV6-3 and J usage is TRBJ1-1; tentative D call: TRBD1 (6 bases). CDR3 length: 12 residues. The germline gives CDR1 MNHEY, CDR2 SVGEGT. The V gene lost 6 bases and the J gene lost 7 bases, with 12 bases spanning the gap. The DNA of the CDR3 is TGTGCCAGCAGCCCGGACAGTTTTGAAGCTTTCTTT. Translated, it gives CASSPDSFEAFF.